The rows below give T cell receptor beta chains drawn from one sample of a study of blood T cells in healthy people across ages. TCRdb ran MiXCR on the 5' RACE reads and lists one entry per CDR3 protein. The sample lists around 1.5 million distinct CDR3 sequences, 59% occurring once. Sequences were obtained from blood. The receptors shown here come from a man between 18 and 29 years old in good health. The CDR3 runs from the conserved cysteine through the conserved F or W. D genes are given only for firm matches. Size values are once, few and many counts, or a class for expanded clones, and some rows have none.

cdr3_nt | cdr3_aa | j_call | d_call | cdr3_length | clone_size | v_call
TGTGCCAGCAGGCCCACAGGGTCCTATAATTCACCCCTCCACTTT | CASRPTGSYNSPLHF | TRBJ1-6 | . | 15 | . | TRBV12-3/TRBV12-4
TGTGCCACCAGCCTTACTAGCGGGGGAACAGATACGCAGTATTTT | CATSLTSGGTDTQYF | TRBJ2-3 | TRBD2 | 15 | . | TRBV24-1
TGTGCCAGCAGTTACTCCCCCTACAGGGGAACCTCCGAGCAGTACTTC | CASSYSPYRGTSEQYF | TRBJ2-7 | TRBD1 | 16 | . | TRBV6-6
TGCAGCATTGGCGGGGGTTCCTGGTTTGGCAAAAACATTCAGTACTTC | CSIGGGSWFGKNIQYF | TRBJ2-4 | TRBD2 | 16 | once | TRBV29-1
TGCGCCAGCAGCCAGCTAGAGCCTGTGACAGGGATAGAAAATGAGCAGTTCTTC | CASSQLEPVTGIENEQFF | TRBJ2-1 | TRBD1 | 18 | . | TRBV5-1
TGTGCCATCAGTGACGTGACAGGGGGCAGGAAGTACCAAGAGACCCAGTACTTC | CAISDVTGGRKYQETQYF | TRBJ2-5 | TRBD1 | 18 | . | TRBV10-3
TGTGCCAGCAGCTTAGACCCTAGGCAGGGTTATGGGGGAGCAGAGACCCAGTACTTC | CASSLDPRQGYGGAETQYF | TRBJ2-5 | . | 19 | . | TRBV7-2
TGTGCCAGCGTAGCCAATAACTACGAGCAGTACTTC | CASVANNYEQYF | TRBJ2-7 | . | 12 | few | TRBV6-6
. | CSVVGQGNYGCTF | TRBJ1-2 | . | 13 | . | TRBV29-1
TGTGCCAGCAGCCAATCAAACATTCAGTACTTC | CASSQSNIQYF | TRBJ2-4 | . | 11 | few | TRBV14
TGCAGTACAAGCGGGACTACGGATATCAACGAGCAGTACTTC | CSTSGTTDINEQYF | TRBJ2-7 | TRBD2 | 14 | . | TRBV20-1
TGTGCCAGCGAGTATAGGGACAACGAGCAGTACTTC | CASEYRDNEQYF | TRBJ2-7 | . | 12 | . | TRBV2
TGTGCCAGCAGCTTAACGTATTCGGACAGCCCTTACGAGCAGTACTTC | CASSLTYSDSPYEQYF | TRBJ2-7 | . | 16 | few | TRBV13
TGTGCCAGCAGTTACGGCCTAGCGGCCCGCGGGGAGCAGTACTTC | CASSYGLAARGEQYF | TRBJ2-4 | TRBD2 | 15 | . | TRBV6-2/TRBV6-3
TGCAGCGTTGAAGATTGGGGACTAGCGTCTGCCAGTCCTACGCAGTATTTT | CSVEDWGLASASPTQYF | TRBJ2-3 | TRBD2 | 17 | . | TRBV29-1
TGTGCCAGCAGCCATGGGACAGGGGATGTGTACTTC | CASSHGTGDVYF | TRBJ2-7 | TRBD1 | 12 | . | TRBV7-9
TGTGCCAGCAAAAGACTCGCCCTTAACAATGAGCAGTACTTC | CASKRLALNNEQYF | TRBJ2-7 | . | 14 | . | TRBV6-5
TGTGCCAGCAGTGAACTATCCGGGGGTGGGAATCAGCCCCAGCATTTT | CASSELSGGGNQPQHF | TRBJ1-5 | . | 16 | . | TRBV6-1
TGTGCCAGCAGTCATGGGACAGGGGGCAACAATGAGCAGTTCTTC | CASSHGTGGNNEQFF | TRBJ2-1 | TRBD1 | 15 | . | TRBV27
TGCGCCAGCAGCTTAACCCGCTCCTATAATTCACCCCTCCACTTT | CASSLTRSYNSPLHF | TRBJ1-6 | . | 15 | . | TRBV5-1
TGTGCCAGCAGTTTCGCCGGACTCGGGACAGATACGCAGTATTTT | CASSFAGLGTDTQYF | TRBJ2-3 | . | 15 | . | TRBV28
TGCGCCAGCAGCCAAGAGGGAGGGAGCGAGGAGACCCAGTACTTC | CASSQEGGSEETQYF | TRBJ2-5 | TRBD2 | 15 | . | TRBV4-3
TGTGCCATCAGTGAGTTTGGGGACAGGGTTCAGGCGAATGAGCAGTTCTTC | CAISEFGDRVQANEQFF | TRBJ2-1 | TRBD1 | 17 | . | TRBV10-3
TGTGCCAGCAGTTATGGCGGGAGGACCTACGAGCAGTACTTC | CASSYGGRTYEQYF | TRBJ2-7 | TRBD2 | 14 | . | TRBV6-5
TGCAGCGTTCTCGACTGGGTCAGGGAGACCCAGTACTTC | CSVLDWVRETQYF | TRBJ2-5 | . | 13 | few | TRBV29-1
TGTGCCAGCAGTTTAGTCGATGCGGAACTAGCGGGGACCCCACCGTTCTTC | CASSLVDAELAGTPPFF | TRBJ2-1 | TRBD2 | 17 | . | TRBV28
TGTGCCAGCAGCCCCCCGCAGTCTAATTGGGACACCGGGGAGCTGTTTTTT | CASSPPQSNWDTGELFF | TRBJ2-2 | . | 17 | . | TRBV13
TGTGCCAGCAGTTCCCAGGCTAATGAAAAACTGTTTTTT | CASSSQANEKLFF | TRBJ1-4 | . | 13 | . | TRBV28
TGTGCCAGCAGCCAAGATCCGGCAGGAGAAACTAACTATGGCTACACCTTC | CASSQDPAGETNYGYTF | TRBJ1-2 | . | 17 | . | TRBV14
TGTGCCAGCAGCGCTAATAGCGGGGGGGCAGCAGATACGCAGTATTTT | CASSANSGGAADTQYF | TRBJ2-3 | TRBD2 | 16 | once | TRBV9
TGTGCCAGTAACCCCACCTCCTCTGGGGCCAACGTCCTGACTTTC | CASNPTSSGANVLTF | TRBJ2-6 | . | 15 | few | TRBV19
TGTGCCAGCAGTTTAGCTAGCGGTTACTACGAGCAGTACTTC | CASSLASGYYEQYF | TRBJ2-7 | TRBD2 | 14 | . | TRBV27
TGTGCCAGCAGTGCTGGGACTAGTTTCCGAGAGACCCAGTACTTC | CASSAGTSFRETQYF | TRBJ2-5 | TRBD2 | 15 | . | TRBV12-3/TRBV12-4
TGTGCCAGCAGCTTAGATCCGGGAGTCGCCTACGAGCAGTACTTC | CASSLDPGVAYEQYF | TRBJ2-7 | . | 15 | . | TRBV7-2